This entry features one T cell receptor beta chain sequence. The sample originates from a study of blood T cells in healthy people across ages. Deletions cut 5 bases from V and 0 bases from J, with 12 bases between. This CDR3 is 15 amino acids long. All donors came from Russia, were Caucasian and healthy, and spanned ages about 6 to 100. No fewer than 5.5 micrograms of total RNA were isolated from every sample. Through a sample-barcoded 5' primer and a J-beta primer mix, a second PCR was run for roughly 6 to 11 cycles. A template-switch adaptor that had 12 random nucleotides put a tag on each cDNA molecule. MiXCR was run by TCRdb on the 5' RACE reads, yielding one entry per CDR3 protein. This sample has roughly 1,300,000 distinct CDR3 sequences, with 59% found just once.

J is TRBJ2-3 and V is TRBV12-3 or TRBV12-4; D remains ambiguous. This sequence was found in a man aged 18 to 29 in good health. The sample taken for sequencing was blood. The CDR3 coding sequence is TGTGCCAGCAGTCCTTTCGGAACTAGCACAGATACGCAGTATTTT. It is translated as CASSPFGTSTDTQYF.